This record concerns one TCR beta chain sequence. This clone turned up a few times. Its antigen is currently not known. The input lacks base qualities; no much larger clone sits a single base away. The immunoSEQ Assay was used to sequence TCR beta CDR3 regions from DNA. The study's own analysis went as follows. T cell density was computed as TCR beta template counts normalized to usable DNA estimated by amplifying housekeeping genes. The preseqR package was used to estimate richness by extrapolating to 400,000 templates for PBMC samples and to 120,000 templates for tissue samples. Clonality was taken to be one minus Pielou's evenness. Tissue-enriched TCRs were identified through differential abundance testing performed on productive amino-acid clonotypes, with a minimum total count of 5 and an alpha of 0.1. Repertoire overlap between compartments was quantified with the Jaccard Index and Morisita Overlap Index. TCR beta CDR3s were clustered by GLIPH together with public tetramer-defined viral CDR3s, and at least three viral sequences plus V-gene enrichment were required for viral motifs. TCRdb mirrors the immuneACCESS table, restricted to in-frame sequences. Some clones are absent from its copies; in checked studies, under half trace to an unresolved V gene, and the reason for the others is unknown. From that table come the V and J calls and clone size; the DNA was used to work out D and trimming. The sample contains approximately 2,200 clones, about 18% of them found a single time. Of the sample, around 9.9% falls within the top ten clones.

These data are taken from a study of T cells in localized non-small cell lung cancer (dated by TCRdb to about 2020). With respect to the entire study: Comparing tumors with uninvolved tumor-adjacent lungs, the study looked at the T cell repertoires of 200 to 250 patients with early-stage NSCLC. The cohort was made up of about 240 treatment-naive NSCLC patients whose localized lung tumors had been resected. NSCLC patients had a mean age of approximately 66 years, and more than 120 were male and some 98 female.

V is reduced by 3 bases and J by 3 bases, leaving a spacing of 17 bases between them. From cysteine to phenylalanine, the CDR3 is 16 amino acids long. The retained sequence is limited to the CDR3, 48 bases, with the frame set at the first base. CDR1 and CDR2 are drawn from the germline V gene: SGHNT, YENEEA. Two independent pathologists confirmed that the uninvolved adjacent lung, which was taken at least 2 cm from the tumor margin, was free of atypia. At diagnosis, peripheral blood, uninvolved tumor-adjacent lung and tumor were collected and were preserved as a mix of fresh-frozen and FFPE material. Study-level results and caveats: Multi-region tumor sequencing was not performed, so intratumor heterogeneity could not be excluded. Uninvolved tumor-adjacent lung showed the highest T cell clonality, higher than tumor, which suggests more focused antigenic responses in the uninvolved tumor-adjacent lung. Because the study design was exploratory, TCR variables were selected using unadjusted p-values without false-discovery rate correction. Higher blood T cell density associated with longer overall survival, while higher adjacent-lung clonality associated with shorter survival. A median of 57 of the top 100 tumor clones were detected in paired uninvolved adjacent lung, and under 30 of these tumor clones were also found among the top 100 clones of the paired uninvolved adjacent lung.

The sequence came from a man aged 40 to 70 with stage I squamous cell lung carcinoma. The sequence joins TRBV11-3 to TRBJ2-5; a tentative D call is TRBD1 (6 bases match). Sequencing used normal lung tissue next to the tumor, obtained before any cancer treatment. The CDR3 in this case is CASSLTLQGLEETQYF. Read as DNA, the sequence is TGTGCCAGCAGCTTGACGTTACAGGGATTGGAAGAGACCCAGTACTTC.